This paragraph covers one T cell receptor (beta chain) sequence. The protocol was immunoSEQ multiplex PCR, while the TCRdb copy is restricted to in-frame clones and leaves out a portion. The table shows about 200,000 clones, with around 83% occurring only once. The data derive from a study of blood T cell repertoires in COVID-19. As for the study in general: The cDNA or gDNA used as material had been derived from T cells, B-cell-depleted T cells, or PBMCs.

The CDR3 runs to 16 residues. Trimming took 4 bases from V and 7 from J; bases not matched to a gene: 11. Germline CDR1 MNHEY, CDR2 SMNVEV (reference sequence). The TCR originated in a human donor in a cohort sampled during active COVID-19. Sequenced sample: peripheral blood. The chain is built from TRBV27 and TRBJ2-4, with 9 bases identical to TRBD1. CDR3 loop: CASSSVPGTGRNIQYF. The DNA for the CDR3 is TGTGCCAGCAGTTCGGTCCCCGGGACAGGGCGGAACATTCAGTACTTC.